These 18 T cell receptor beta chains were sequenced from one sample in a study of OX40 agonist ivuxolimab in advanced cancers. Sequencing used immunoSEQ multiplex PCR; TCRdb keeps in-frame clones, though not all of them. The data show around 30,000 clones, with about nine tenths seen just once and around 4.2% held by the top ten. The sample in question was CD4+ or CD8+ T cells sorted from blood, obtained in a trial of the OX40 agonist ivuxolimab. The receptors here all came from an adult with an advanced solid tumor such as melanoma, head and neck, liver or kidney cancer.

The V call is TRBV4-3, the J call TRBJ2-1; weak D call: TRBD1 (5 bases). The CDR3 covers 15 residues. Germline loops: CDR1 LGHNA, CDR2 YSLEER. V was cut by 1 base and J by 4 bases, with 11 bases left in between. This chain's CDR3 is CASSQAATEYNEQFF. CDR3 coding DNA: TGCGCCAGCAGCCAAGCCGCGACAGAGTACAATGAGCAGTTCTTC.

The chain combines TRBV21-1 with TRBJ2-3; TRBD1, the D gene given by the table, was not confirmed from the DNA. TRBV21-1 is given as a pseudogene. The CDR3 consists of 11 residues. The CDR3 nucleotides read TGTGCCAGCAGCTTCTCAGGGACGCAGTATTTT. It translates to CASSFSGTQYF.

The V call is TRBV19, the J call TRBJ2-4, with D perhaps TRBD1 or TRBD2 (5 bases each). Trimming removed 7 bases from V and 4 bases from J, with 11 bases in between. Germline CDR1 is LNHDA and CDR2 is SQIVND (reference sequence). CDR3 size: 13 residues. The CDR3 DNA follows: TGTGCCAGTAATGAGGGGCAGAAAAACATTCAGTACTTC. This translates into CASNEGQKNIQYF.

The V call is TRBV11-2, the J call TRBJ2-3; no firm D call. The ends were cut back, 0 bases at V and 0 bases at J, with 16 bases in the middle. Germline V gene data show CDR1 as SGHAT and CDR2 as FQNNGV. The CDR3 has 18 amino acids. CDR3 protein: CASSLDLWRPGSTDTQYF. In nucleotides, the CDR3 is TGTGCCAGCAGCTTAGATCTTTGGCGCCCAGGAAGCACAGATACGCAGTATTTT.

The CDR3, as DNA: TGTGCCAGCACCTCGGACAGTTTTAGCACAGATACGCAGTATTTT. This sequence encodes CASTSDSFSTDTQYF. The chain has TRBV6-5 and TRBJ2-3; tentatively, D is TRBD1 (6 bases). The CDR3 loop spans 15 amino acids. Germline-derived CDR1 and CDR2 are MNHEY and SVGAGI. Trimming shortened V by 7 bases and J by 0 bases, and 14 bases separated the two germline ends.

This chain joins TRBV7-8 and TRBJ1-1; D uncertain. The CDR3 consists of 11 residues. Trimming removed 5 bases at V and 7 bases at J, with 8 bases between. Germline loops: CDR1 SGHVS, CDR2 FQNEAQ. CDR3 residues: CASSQRDEAFF. The CDR3, as DNA: TGTGCCAGCAGCCAGAGAGATGAAGCTTTCTTT.

J is TRBJ2-7 and V is TRBV9, with D hard to call. The CDR3 runs 13 residues. Germline lookup yields CDR1 SGDLS and CDR2 YYNGEE. The germline V and J ends were trimmed by 3 bases and 4 bases, with 11 bases remaining between them. The DNA of the CDR3 is TGTGCCAGCAGCGGACTTGTGGGGTACGAGCAGTACTTC. As protein: CASSGLVGYEQYF.

This clone has just one count. The chain joins TRBV7-6 to TRBJ2-1; 14 nucleotides agree with TRBD2. The CDR3 is 15 amino acids. After removal of 5 bases from V and 7 bases from J, the junction contained 4 bases not matched to a gene. Germline V gene data show CDR1 as SGHVS and CDR2 as FNYEAQ. CDR3 nucleotides: TGTGCCAGCAGCCCGGGACTAGCGGGAGTTAATGAGCAGTTCTTC. As protein: CASSPGLAGVNEQFF. Full variable domain (missing parts from reference TRBV7-6 and TRBJ2-1): GAGVSQSPRYKVTKRGQDVALRCDPISGHVSLYWYRQALGQGPEFLTYFNYEAQQDKSGLPNDRFSAERPEGSISTLTIQRTEQRDSAMYRCASSPGLAGVNEQFFGPGTRLTVL.

The genes are TRBV6-6 and TRBJ2-3; D not certain. There are 14 residues in the CDR3. The V end was cut by 2 bases, the J end by 5 bases, with 11 bases between. The germline V gene has CDR1 MNHNY and CDR2 SVGAGI (reference sequence). CDR3 nucleotides: TGTGCCAGCAGTTACCCTGGGGTCGAAGATACGCAGTATTTT. Encoded protein: CASSYPGVEDTQYF.

V usage is TRBV19 and J usage is TRBJ1-5, with D hard to call. V lost 6 bases to trimming and J lost 0 bases, with 12 bases between them. CDR1 is LNHDA and CDR2 is SQIVND in the germline V gene (reference sequence). This CDR3 has 15 residues. The CDR3 loop is CASSTEALSNQPQHF. For the CDR3, the DNA is TGTGCCAGTAGCACTGAGGCCCTTAGCAATCAGCCCCAGCATTTT. The full variable domain, in which reference TRBV19 and TRBJ1-5 provide the parts outside the CDR3, is DGGITQSPKYLFRKEGQNVTLSCEQNLNHDAMYWYRQDPGQGLRLIYYSQIVNDFQKGDIAEGYSVSREKKESFPLTVTSAQKNPTAFYLCASSTEALSNQPQHFGDGTRLSIL.

The chain links TRBV7-8 to TRBJ2-7, with D uncertain. Germline-derived CDR1 and CDR2 are SGHVS and FQNEAQ. Trimming pared 5 bases from V and 5 bases from J, leaving 10 bases between. This CDR3 has 12 amino acids. CDR3 nucleotides: TGTGCCAGCAGCCCCTCCACCCACGAGCAGTACTTC. Translation: CASSPSTHEQYF.

The chain has TRBV18 and TRBJ1-2, with D unresolved. CDR1 and CDR2 from the germline V gene are KGHSH and LQKENI. V lost 3 bases, J lost 3 bases, and 14 bases lay in between. CDR3 length: 15 amino acids. CDR3 coding DNA: TGTGCCAGCTCACCGACACGTACGGACGACTATGGCTACACCTTC. Its translation: CASSPTRTDDYGYTF.

The chain employs TRBV5-1 and TRBJ2-7; 8 nucleotides match TRBD1. The V segment lost 0 bases and the J segment 6 bases; nucleotides outside the gene matches: 8. The CDR3 spans 15 residues. Germline lookup yields CDR1 SGHRS and CDR2 YFSETQ. The CDR3 loop reads CASSLAIGTGSEQYF. The CDR3 bases are TGCGCCAGCAGCTTGGCCATAGGGACAGGTTCCGAGCAGTACTTC.

This rearrangement joins TRBV6-6 to TRBJ1-5; weak D call: TRBD1 (6 bases). This CDR3 has 14 residues. Germline V gene sequence: CDR1 MNHNY, CDR2 SVGAGI (reference sequence). Trimming stripped 6 bases from V and 2 bases from J, with 11 bases between. CDR3 sequence (DNA): TGTGCCAGCAGCCCAAGGACAGGCAATCAGCCCCAGCATTTT. Protein sequence: CASSPRTGNQPQHF.

The CDR3 nucleotides are TGTGCCAGCAGCCCCGACAGGGGGCGGGCCTACGAGCAGTACTTC. Its protein product is CASSPDRGRAYEQYF. This sequence joins TRBV5-4 and TRBJ2-7; TRBD1 matches 10 bases. CDR1 and CDR2 (germline): SGHNT, YYREEE (reference sequence). This CDR3 comprises 15 residues. V gave up 4 bases and J gave up 2 bases; unmatched junction bases: 6.

This clone was picked up one time. The CDR3 is CAWSRDRPYGYTF. CDR3 DNA: TGTGCCTGGAGTAGAGACCGTCCCTATGGCTACACCTTC. The chain combines TRBV30 with TRBJ1-2, with D unresolved. Per the germline V gene, CDR1 is GTSNPN and CDR2 is SVGIG (reference sequence). Trimming left V 2 bases short and J 4 bases short, with 11 bases between. The CDR3 totals 13 residues.

This chain uses TRBV2 with TRBJ1-4; 8 positions agree with TRBD1. Germline V CDR1 and CDR2: SNHLY, FYNNEI. This CDR3 region has 15 residues. Losses at the gene ends were 5 bases for V and 10 bases for J; bases not matched to a gene: 12. This CDR3 is CASSQDRAAGGKLFF. CDR3 sequence (DNA): TGTGCCAGCAGTCAGGACAGGGCGGCTGGCGGAAAACTGTTTTTT.

J is TRBJ2-1 and V is TRBV11-1; possibly TRBD1 for D (6 bases). The V gene lost 1 base and the J gene lost 3 bases, with 10 bases spanning the gap. Germline V gives CDR1 SGHAT, CDR2 FQDESV (reference sequence). CDR3 length equals 15 residues. The CDR3 protein is CASSLGGQIYNEQFF. CDR3 bases: TGTGCCAGCAGCTTAGGTGGACAGATCTACAATGAGCAGTTCTTC.